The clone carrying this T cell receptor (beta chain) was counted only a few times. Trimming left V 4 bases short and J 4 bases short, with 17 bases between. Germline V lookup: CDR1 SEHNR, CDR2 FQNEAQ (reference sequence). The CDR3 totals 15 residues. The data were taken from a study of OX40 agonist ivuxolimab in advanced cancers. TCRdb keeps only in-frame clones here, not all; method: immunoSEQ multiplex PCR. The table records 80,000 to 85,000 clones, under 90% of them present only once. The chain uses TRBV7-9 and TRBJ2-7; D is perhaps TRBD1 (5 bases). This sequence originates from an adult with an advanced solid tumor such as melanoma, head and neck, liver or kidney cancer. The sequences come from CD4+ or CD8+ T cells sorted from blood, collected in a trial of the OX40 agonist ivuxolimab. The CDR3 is CASSSLGVTEYEQYF. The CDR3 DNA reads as TGTGCCAGCAGCTCCTTAGGGGTGACTGAGTACGAGCAGTACTTC. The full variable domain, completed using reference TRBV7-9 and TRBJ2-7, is DTGVSQNPRHKITKRGQNVTFRCDPISEHNRLYWYRQTLGQGPEFLTYFQNEAQLEKSRLLSDRFSAERPKGSFSTLEIQRTEQGDSAMYLCASSSLGVTEYEQYFGPGTRLTVT.